The present entry profiles one TCR beta chain with its context. The data were taken from a study of blood T cell repertoires in COVID-19. For the study at large: The United States, Italy and Spain were the sources of the acute and convalescent COVID-19 samples. From T cells, B-cell-depleted T cells, or PBMCs came the material, which was cDNA or gDNA.

Per the authors' pipeline: Estimation of nucleated cell counts was performed using reference gene primer amplification. Using immunoSEQ multiplex PCR, the repertoire was profiled, and TCRdb retains in-frame clones only, with some absent. The D gene and trimming were derived from the DNA, and the V and J assignments and clone size from that table. The sample yields some 300,000 clones, more than 70% seen once. Germline CDR1 MDHEN, CDR2 SYDVKM. V was shortened by 6 bases and J by 0 bases, with 11 bases between the two germline ends. This CDR3 has 14 residues. The sequenced sample was peripheral blood. This chain joins TRBV28 and TRBJ1-2; perhaps TRBD1 as D (6 bases). The TCR sequence derives from a woman aged 30 to 39 who had recovered from COVID-19. The DNA for the CDR3 is TGTGCCAGCAGGCCACAGGGATCTAACTATGGCTACACCTTC. Encoded protein: CASRPQGSNYGYTF.